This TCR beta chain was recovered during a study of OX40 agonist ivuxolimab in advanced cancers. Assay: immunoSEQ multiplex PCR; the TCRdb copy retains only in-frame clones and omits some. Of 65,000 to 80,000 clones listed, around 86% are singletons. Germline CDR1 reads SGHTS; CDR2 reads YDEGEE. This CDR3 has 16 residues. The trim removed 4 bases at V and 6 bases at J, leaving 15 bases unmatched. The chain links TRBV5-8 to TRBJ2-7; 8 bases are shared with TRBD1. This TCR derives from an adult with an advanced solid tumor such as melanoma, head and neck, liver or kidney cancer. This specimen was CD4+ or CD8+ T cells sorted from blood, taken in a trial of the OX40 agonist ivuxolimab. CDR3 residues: CASSTLGDRLFSEQYF. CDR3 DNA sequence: TGTGCCAGCAGCACGCTAGGGGACAGGCTTTTTTCCGAGCAGTACTTC.